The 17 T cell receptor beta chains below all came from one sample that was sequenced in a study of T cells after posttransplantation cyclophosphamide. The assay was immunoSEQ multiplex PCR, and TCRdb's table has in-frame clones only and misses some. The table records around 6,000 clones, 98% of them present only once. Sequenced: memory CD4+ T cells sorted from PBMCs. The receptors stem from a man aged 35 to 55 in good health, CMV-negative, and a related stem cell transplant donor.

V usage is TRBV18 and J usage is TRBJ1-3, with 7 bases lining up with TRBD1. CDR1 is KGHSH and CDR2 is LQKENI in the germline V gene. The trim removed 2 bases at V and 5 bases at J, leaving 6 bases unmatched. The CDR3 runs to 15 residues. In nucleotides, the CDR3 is TGTGCCAGCTCACCAGGGACAGCCGGAAGAAACACCATATATTTT. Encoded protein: CASSPGTAGRNTIYF. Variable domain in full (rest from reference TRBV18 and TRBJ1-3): NAGVMQNPRHLVRRRGQEARLRCSPMKGHSHVYWYRQLPEEGLKFMVYLQKENIIDESGMPKERFSAEFPKEGPSILRIQQVVRGDSAAYFCASSPGTAGRNTIYFGEGSWLTVV.

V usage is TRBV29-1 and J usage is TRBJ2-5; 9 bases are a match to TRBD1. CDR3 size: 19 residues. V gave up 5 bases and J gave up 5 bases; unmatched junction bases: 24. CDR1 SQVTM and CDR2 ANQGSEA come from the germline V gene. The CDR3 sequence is CSVNLPRDRVLKGIETQYF. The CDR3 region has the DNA TGCAGCGTTAACCTTCCGCGGGACAGGGTCCTCAAAGGGATTGAGACCCAGTACTTC.

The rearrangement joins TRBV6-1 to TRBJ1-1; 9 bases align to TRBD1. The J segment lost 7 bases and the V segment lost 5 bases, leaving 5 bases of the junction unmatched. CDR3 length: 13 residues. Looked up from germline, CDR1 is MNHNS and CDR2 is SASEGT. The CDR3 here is CASSIQGAGEAFF. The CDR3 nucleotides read TGTGCCAGCAGTATACAGGGGGCGGGTGAAGCTTTCTTT.

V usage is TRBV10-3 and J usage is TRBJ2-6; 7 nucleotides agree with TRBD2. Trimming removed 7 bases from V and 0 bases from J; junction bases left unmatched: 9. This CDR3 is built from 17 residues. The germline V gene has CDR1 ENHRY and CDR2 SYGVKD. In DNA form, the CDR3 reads TGTGCCATCACCCCGGGGGAGGGGTCCTCTGGGGCCAACGTCCTGACTTTC. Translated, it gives CAITPGEGSSGANVLTF.

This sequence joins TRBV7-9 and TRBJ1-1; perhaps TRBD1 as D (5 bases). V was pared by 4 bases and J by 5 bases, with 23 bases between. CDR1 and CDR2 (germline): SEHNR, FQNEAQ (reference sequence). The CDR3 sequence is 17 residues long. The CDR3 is CASSSDFFSPGGTEAFF. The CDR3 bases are TGTGCCAGCAGCTCAGATTTTTTTAGTCCCGGGGGGACTGAAGCTTTCTTT.

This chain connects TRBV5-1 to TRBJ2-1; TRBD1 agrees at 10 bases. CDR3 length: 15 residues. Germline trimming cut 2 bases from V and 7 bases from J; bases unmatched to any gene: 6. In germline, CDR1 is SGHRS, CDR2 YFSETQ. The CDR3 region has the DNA TGCGCCAGCAGCTTAAGACAGGGGGCGGGTAATGAGCAGTTCTTC. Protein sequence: CASSLRQGAGNEQFF.

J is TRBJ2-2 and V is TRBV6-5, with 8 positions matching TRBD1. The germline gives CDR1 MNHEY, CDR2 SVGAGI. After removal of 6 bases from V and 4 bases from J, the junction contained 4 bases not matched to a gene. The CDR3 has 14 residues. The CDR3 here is CASRNRGSTGELFF. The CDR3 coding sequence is TGTGCCAGCAGGAACAGGGGGAGCACCGGGGAGCTGTTTTTT.

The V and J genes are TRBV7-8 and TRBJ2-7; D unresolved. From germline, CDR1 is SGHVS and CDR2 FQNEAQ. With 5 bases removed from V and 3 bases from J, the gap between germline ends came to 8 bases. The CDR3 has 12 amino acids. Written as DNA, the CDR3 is TGTGCCAGCAGCCCCATCAACTACGAGCAGTACTTC. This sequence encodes CASSPINYEQYF. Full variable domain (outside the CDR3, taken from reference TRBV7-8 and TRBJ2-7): GAGVSQSPRYKVAKRGQDVALRCDPISGHVSLFWYQQALGQGPEFLTYFQNEAQLDKSGLPSDRFFAERPEGSVSTLKIQRTQQEDSAVYLCASSPINYEQYFGPGTRLTVT.

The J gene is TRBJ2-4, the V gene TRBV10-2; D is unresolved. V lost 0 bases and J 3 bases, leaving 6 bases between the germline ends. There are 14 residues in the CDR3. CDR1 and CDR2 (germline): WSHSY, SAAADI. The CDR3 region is CASSESQLKNIQYF. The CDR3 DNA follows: TGCGCCAGCAGTGAGTCACAGCTCAAAAACATTCAGTACTTC.

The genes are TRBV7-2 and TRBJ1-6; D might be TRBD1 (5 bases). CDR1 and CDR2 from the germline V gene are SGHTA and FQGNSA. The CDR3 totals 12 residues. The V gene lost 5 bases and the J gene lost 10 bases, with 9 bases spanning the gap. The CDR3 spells CASSQGASPLHF. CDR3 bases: TGTGCCAGCAGCCAAGGGGCGTCACCCCTCCACTTT.

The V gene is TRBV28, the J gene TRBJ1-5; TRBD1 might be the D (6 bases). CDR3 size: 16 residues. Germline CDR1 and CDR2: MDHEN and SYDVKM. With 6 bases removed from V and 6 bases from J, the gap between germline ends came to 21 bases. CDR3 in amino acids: CASSPFRGQGGQPQHF. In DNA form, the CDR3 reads TGTGCCAGCAGCCCCTTCCGGGGTCAAGGGGGTCAGCCCCAGCATTTT. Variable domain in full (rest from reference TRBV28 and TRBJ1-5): DVKVTQSSRYLVKRTGEKVFLECVQDMDHENMFWYRQDPGLGLRLIYFSYDVKMKEKGDIPEGYSVSREKKERFSLILESASTNQTSMYLCASSPFRGQGGQPQHFGDGTRLSIL.

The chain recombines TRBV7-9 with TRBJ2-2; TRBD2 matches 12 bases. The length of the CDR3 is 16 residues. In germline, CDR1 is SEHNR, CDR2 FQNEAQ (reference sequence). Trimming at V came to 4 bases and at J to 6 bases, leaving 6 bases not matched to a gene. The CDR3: CASSSRLAGEAGELFF. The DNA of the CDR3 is TGTGCCAGCAGCTCCAGACTAGCGGGAGAGGCCGGGGAGCTGTTTTTT.

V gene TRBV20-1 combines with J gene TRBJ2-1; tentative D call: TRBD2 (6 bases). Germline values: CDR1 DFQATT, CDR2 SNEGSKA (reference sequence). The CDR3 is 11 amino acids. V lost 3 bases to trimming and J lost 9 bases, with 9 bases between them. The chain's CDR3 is CSASRETEQFF. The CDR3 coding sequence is TGCAGTGCTAGCCGGGAGACTGAGCAGTTCTTC.

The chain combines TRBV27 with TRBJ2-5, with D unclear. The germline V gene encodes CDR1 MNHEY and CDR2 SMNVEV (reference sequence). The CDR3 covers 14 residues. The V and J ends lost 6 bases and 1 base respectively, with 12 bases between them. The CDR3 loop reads CASRSMLGQETQYF. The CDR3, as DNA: TGTGCCAGCAGATCAATGCTAGGCCAAGAGACCCAGTACTTC.

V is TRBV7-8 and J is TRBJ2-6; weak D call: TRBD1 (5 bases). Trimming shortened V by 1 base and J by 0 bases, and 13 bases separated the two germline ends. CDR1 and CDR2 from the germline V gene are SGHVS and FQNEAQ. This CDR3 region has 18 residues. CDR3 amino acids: CASSLVGVDFSGANVLTF. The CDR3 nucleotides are TGTGCCAGCAGCTTAGTAGGGGTGGATTTCTCTGGGGCCAACGTCCTGACTTTC. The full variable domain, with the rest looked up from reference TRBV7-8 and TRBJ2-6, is GAGVSQSPRYKVAKRGQDVALRCDPISGHVSLFWYQQALGQGPEFLTYFQNEAQLDKSGLPSDRFFAERPEGSVSTLKIQRTQQEDSAVYLCASSLVGVDFSGANVLTFGAGSRLTVL.

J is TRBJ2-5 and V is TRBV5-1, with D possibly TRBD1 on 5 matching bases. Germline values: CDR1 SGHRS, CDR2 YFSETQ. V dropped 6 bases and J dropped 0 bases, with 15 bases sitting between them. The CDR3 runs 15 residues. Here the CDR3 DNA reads TGCGCCAGCAATAATGGGGCCCCGTACCAAGAGACCCAGTACTTC. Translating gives CASNNGAPYQETQYF.

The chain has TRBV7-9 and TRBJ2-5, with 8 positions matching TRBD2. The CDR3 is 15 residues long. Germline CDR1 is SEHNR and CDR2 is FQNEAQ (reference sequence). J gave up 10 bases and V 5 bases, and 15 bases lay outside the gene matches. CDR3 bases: TGTGCCAGCAGCCCTTCTCAATTAGCGGGGAAGCGCCAGTACTTC. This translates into CASSPSQLAGKRQYF.